Here is one T cell receptor (beta chain) with its context. The antigen it recognizes is unknown. Nothing much larger sits one base from this clone, and base qualities are not available. Donors were healthy HIV-negative adults with no recently reported acute infections or vaccinations. Every donor was a Caucasian adult living in Nashville, Tennessee, USA. CD4+ T cells were enriched through magnetic negative selection, after which naive cells were positively selected on CD45RA and the remaining negative fraction served as the memory subset. Blood was obtained by leukapheresis, after which PBMCs were separated by Ficoll-Histopaque density gradient centrifugation and cryopreserved in liquid nitrogen vapor phase. Purity and quantity of every magnetically sorted T cell population were checked by analytical flow cytometry. From each sorted fraction, genomic DNA was isolated and quantified by UV absorbance on a Nanodrop 2000c.

This sample was included in a study of shared clonotypes between healthy human individuals (dated by TCRdb to about 2020). Concerning the study at large: A few men and two women, aged 18 to 49 years, made up the cohort. Per donor, leukapheresis produced somewhere between about 0.8 and 9.5 billion PBMCs. To estimate repertoire size and how much clonotype sharing occurs between individuals, the study deeply sequenced the blood TCR repertoires of five healthy adults. Different laboratories and diverse techniques were used to prepare libraries and sequence TCR repertoires, to increase sequencing depth and limit assay-specific biases. Per donor, three plates each were used for CD4 naive and CD4 memory, two for CD8 naive, and one for CD8 memory.

Using the deep immunoSEQ assay, TCR CDR3 regions were amplified from genomic DNA by multiplex PCR. For each cell subset, the extracted genomic DNA was distributed evenly across all wells of several immunoSEQ 96-well plates, and each plate served as one replicate. Each replicate PCR for sorted subsets received about 220 ng genomic DNA, equal to about 30,000 T cell genomes. Purified libraries were measured with a Qubit 3.0 fluorometer, size-checked on a Bioanalyzer 2100, and measured again with the KAPA Library Quantification kit. Each immunoSEQ 96-well plate was sequenced on its own single-read 150-cycle Illumina NextSeq 550 flow cell. As for the original processing: The immunoSEQ output contained only junctional sequences without quality scores, so filtering could not match that applied to full-length reads. Sequences were annotated with PyIR, a Python wrapper for IgBLAST v1.9, and V/J genes and CDR3 were assigned using IMGT germline references. Reads were filtered out if the reads had weak V/J assignments (E-value above 1e-6), no CDR3, stop codons, out-of-frame junctions, or ambiguous translated residues. V3J clonotypes were defined as sequences sharing an identical inferred V gene, J gene, and CDR3 amino acid sequence. The percentage overlap between two repertoires was calculated by dividing the number of shared unique clonotypes by the size of the smaller repertoire. Richness of each repertoire was evaluated using RTK rarefaction, the Chao1 estimator, and Recon v2.1 estimates of unobserved clonotypes. Generation probabilities for all TCRbeta clonotypes obtained by the gDNA method from a handful of donors were computed using OLGA. The table was pulled from immuneACCESS by TCRdb, which kept in-frame rearrangements only. Such tables lose some clones; where checked, under half of the loss comes from unresolved V genes, and the rest has no known cause. Clone size and the V and J calls come from that table; the DNA yielded D and trimming. The sample profile shows 550,000 to 700,000 clones; more than 70% of them were found once. The ten largest clones represent 1.5% to 2% of the sample.

The CDR3, cysteine through phenylalanine, is 9 amino acids long. Only the CDR3 DNA stays, 27 bases, in frame from base 1. CDR1 MNHEY and CDR2 SVGAGI were looked up in the germline V gene. The junction carries 9 bases between V and J, which are trimmed by 10 bases and 14 bases respectively. Overall results and qualifications from the work: Compared with non-shared clonotypes, clonotypes shared by all four sorted-subset donors had higher generation probabilities. The small number of donors limited the genetic and exposure-history diversity represented. Pairwise subsampling indicated that sequencing depth was expected to affect the degree of clonotype sharing among donors. Larger estimated clonotype richness was generally found for naive subsets than for memory subsets. Sampling was limited to blood, and TCR repertoires in tissue likely differ from TCR repertoires in blood. Incomplete sequencing was indicated by rarefaction of sorted-subset datasets, despite the large sequencing depth. Across a handful of donors, 5% to 6% of naive CD4, roughly 3.4% of naive CD8, 2.3% of memory CD4, and under 0.45% of memory CD8 clonotypes were shared.

Recombination linked TRBV6-5 to TRBJ1-6, with the identity of the D gene unclear. The TCR originated in a woman under 40 in good health. The sample comprised memory CD4+ T cells sorted from blood. This specimen's cell subset or site label, per the study, means: CD45RA-negative fraction. CDR3 reads: CAIRNALHF. Here is the DNA: TGTGCCATCAGAAACGCCCTCCACTTT.